Listed below are T cell receptor beta chains from one sample, sequenced in a study of cytomegalovirus exposure and HLA in healthy donors. The protocol was immunoSEQ multiplex PCR, while the TCRdb copy is restricted to in-frame clones and leaves out a portion. The sample carries approximately 120,000 clones, roughly 75% recorded once. Specimen: PBMCs. These receptor sequences come from a woman aged 50 to 60 in good health and CMV-seronegative. Each CDR3 is given with its conserved first and last residue.

J	V	CDR3
TRBJ1-5	TRBV2	CASSGQYNQPQHF
TRBJ1-1	TRBV5-6	CASSFGGTTEAFF
TRBJ1-3	TRBV27	CASSPDTTGNTIYF
TRBJ2-7	TRBV9	CASSEGGLAYEQYF
TRBJ2-5	TRBV29-1	CSAEGQGQFETQYF
TRBJ1-2	TRBV14	CASSQDRRGGGYGYTF
TRBJ1-2	TRBV6-1	CASSPKIQGRGYTF
TRBJ2-7	TRBV6-1	CASRGQGTYEQYF
TRBJ2-7	TRBV18	CASSPRVGTGTYEQYF
TRBJ2-1	TRBV7-6	CASRQSSGRAYEQFF
TRBJ2-2	TRBV6-6	CASSSLAGDRTGELFF
TRBJ2-5	TRBV28	CASRDRRGGTQYF